This T cell receptor beta chain was identified in a study of spatial heterogeneity in lung cancer (dated 2019 in TCRdb). About the full investigation: Donors were some 70 patients with early-stage, untreated non-small cell lung cancer from the lung TRACERx cohort. Follow-up PBMC samples were sequenced whenever the samples were available, and the median time to follow-up was approximately 2 years after resection. Beta-chain transcripts were consistently detected in greater numbers than alpha-chain transcripts, which likely reflects a higher abundance of beta-chain transcripts. In the raw uncorrected reads, each unique combination of TCR and UMI appeared more than ten times on average. In non-small cell lung cancer, the study made a quantitative comparison of TCR alpha and beta repertoires among multiple tumor regions, matched nontumor lung and blood. TCR repertoire features were related to nonsynonymous mutation counts determined by whole-exome sequencing of tumor tissue. At surgery, some 200 tumor regions, roughly 63 matched nontumor lung samples and a few dozen PBMC samples were TCR-sequenced for both alpha and beta chains. The paper as a whole reports these results and caveats: Only around 14 patients were included in the comparisons of baseline and follow-up blood repertoires. Additional single-cell paired TCR alpha and beta sequencing was considered necessary to confirm, at a functional level, the hypothesis that regional TCRs recognize regional mutations. Ubiquitous expanded tumor TCRs were found in blood more often at tumor resection than at routine follow-up.

Trimming costs V 4 bases and J 0 bases, and their ends lie 13 bases apart. As encoded in the germline V gene (reference sequence), CDR1 is SEHNR while CDR2 is FQNEAQ. The CDR3 spans 16 residues, from the cysteine through the phenylalanine. The entry retains the CDR3 DNA only, 48 bases that are in frame from base 1. Sample time point, as interpreted from the label and publication: blood at routine non-recurrence follow-up after resection. Whole RNA extracted from tumor and nontumor lung tissue, or from cryopreserved PBMC samples, was used for TCR sequencing without cell sorting. Only patients with enough RNA available from two or more tumor regions were chosen for TCR sequencing. This clonotype was detected a few times. This clone's antigen is unknown. Base qualities are not at hand, and no much larger clone is one base apart. Libraries were prepared through 5' RACE. Sequenced using a NextSeq 500. To allow correction of PCR and sequencing errors, the TCR library protocol tagged every TCR cDNA molecule with a unique molecular identifier. In the paper's pipeline: TCR identification, UMI-based error correction and CDR3 extraction were performed with Decombinator tools. TCRs above a frequency of 2 per 1,000, corresponding to the top 1% of the tumor frequency distribution, were defined as expanded. Renyi diversity was computed with the R vegan package after each repertoire had been subsampled 100 times to 5,000 TCRs. CDR3 similarity networks were built from amino acid triplet string-kernel similarity, connecting CDR3s with pairwise similarity above 0.82. TCRdb itself trimmed the public reads at Q25 with fastp, ran MiXCR and retained productive beta chains. Rows with one shared CDR3 protein collapse into an entry with the most common genes and DNA. TCRdb, rather than the study authors, made the V and J calls. This sample holds 25,000 to 30,000 distinct CDR3 sequences; 6% were observed only once. The ten largest clones capture roughly a fifth of the sample.

The rearrangement combines TRBV7-9 with TRBJ2-1, with no D gene named confidently. This clonotype originated in a male donor with early-stage non-small cell lung cancer. This specimen was PBMCs, taken at follow-up. Read as DNA, the sequence is TGTGCCAGCAGCTATCTTAATCGGTACTCCTACAATGAGCAGTTCTTC. It encodes CASSYLNRYSYNEQFF. Outside the CDR3, residues come from the reference TRBV7-9 and TRBJ2-1 proteins, so the full variable domain is: DTGVSQNPRHKITKRGQNVTFRCDPISEHNRLYWYRQTLGQGPEFLTYFQNEAQLEKSRLLSDRFSAERPKGSFSTLEIQRTEQGDSAMYLCASSYLNRYSYNEQFFGPGTRLTVL.